Each of the 21 T cell receptor beta chains below was sequenced from the same sample in a study of response to subunit inactivated influenza vaccine. TCRdb passed the RT-PCR reads through MiXCR, listing each CDR3 protein once. The data contain roughly 520,000 distinct CDR3 sequences, less than 30% of them singletons. The sample consisted of CD4+ T cells sorted from PBMCs, taken 5 days after vaccination. The receptors were sampled from a man aged 50-60 years who received an inactivated influenza vaccine.

The V and J genes are TRBV6-2 or TRBV6-3 and TRBJ2-1; 15 positions agree with TRBD2. Germline CDR1 MNHEY, CDR2 SVGEGT. This CDR3 has 17 residues. V was pared by 6 bases and J by 7 bases, with 10 bases of the junction left unmatched. The CDR3 coding sequence is TGTGCCAGCAGAACCGGGACTAGCGGGAGGAGTAGGAATGAGCAGTTCTTC. This gives the protein CASRTGTSGRSRNEQFF.

The chain carries TRBV4-1 and TRBJ2-3; possible D gene TRBD2, 6 bases. V was shortened by 4 bases and J by 3 bases, with 17 bases between the two germline ends. The germline CDR1 and CDR2 sequences are MGHRA and YSYEKL. CDR3 length: 16 amino acids. The CDR3 nucleotides are TGCGCCAGCAGCCTTGCGACTAGATCCCGTACAGATACGCAGTATTTT. This sequence encodes CASSLATRSRTDTQYF.

V usage is TRBV3-1 and J usage is TRBJ1-1; no firm D call. V lost 1 base, J lost 7 bases, and 13 bases lay in between. In germline, CDR1 is LGHDT, CDR2 YNNKEL (reference sequence). This CDR3 comprises 14 residues. Here the CDR3 reads CASSQGLAKSEAFF. The CDR3 bases are TGTGCCAGCAGCCAAGGCCTAGCTAAGAGTGAAGCTTTCTTT.

This clonotype has a handful of counts. J is TRBJ2-7 and V is TRBV6-1; D not certain. The CDR3 has 15 amino acids. In germline, CDR1 is MNHNS, CDR2 SASEGT. Trimming removed 2 bases from V and 7 bases from J, with 18 bases in between. CDR3 sequence: CASSEIDYGNPEQYF. CDR3 coding DNA: TGTGCCAGCAGTGAAATCGATTATGGCAATCCAGAGCAGTACTTC.

This clonotype has only a few counts. The chain carries TRBV29-1 and TRBJ2-7, with a tentative D call TRBD2 (6 bases). V dropped 5 bases and J dropped 4 bases, with 15 bases sitting between them. CDR1 is SQVTM and CDR2 is ANQGSEA in the germline V gene. This CDR3 has 13 amino acids. The CDR3 DNA reads TGCAGCGTTCGAGTCGGGAGTTTATACGAGCAGTACTTC. Its translation: CSVRVGSLYEQYF.

This clonotype was observed a handful of times. V is TRBV6-1 and J is TRBJ1-6, with D perhaps TRBD1 (6 bases). The CDR3 runs to 13 residues. Deletions cut 7 bases from V and 5 bases from J, with 9 bases between. The germline V gene has CDR1 MNHNS and CDR2 SASEGT. CDR3 residues: CASTWTDNSPLHF. The CDR3 DNA is TGTGCCAGCACCTGGACAGATAATTCACCCCTCCACTTT.

This chain joins TRBV4-2 and TRBJ2-5, with a weak D call TRBD2 (6 bases). The germline V gene has CDR1 LGHNA and CDR2 YNFKEQ. The CDR3 length is 15 residues. The germline V and J ends were trimmed by 2 bases and 1 base, with 11 bases remaining between them. The CDR3, as DNA: TGTGCCAGCAGCCAAACACTAGCTTCCCAAGAGACCCAGTACTTC. It codes for CASSQTLASQETQYF.

The chain recombines TRBV20-1 with TRBJ2-1; D possibly corresponds to TRBD1 (6 bases). The V gene lost 3 bases and the J gene lost 3 bases, with 15 bases spanning the gap. The CDR3 has 15 amino acids. Germline assignment: CDR1 DFQATT and CDR2 SNEGSKA (reference sequence). DNA for the CDR3: TGCAGTGCTAGCACGGGACAACTATTCTACAATGAGCAGTTCTTC. Its translation: CSASTGQLFYNEQFF.

The table lists this clonotype with a few counts. The V call is TRBV15, the J call TRBJ2-2; D uncertain. The CDR3 contains 14 residues. Trimming left V 0 bases short and J 4 bases short, with 6 bases between. In germline, CDR1 is LNHNV, CDR2 YYDKDF (reference sequence). The DNA for the CDR3 is TGTGCCACCAGCAGAGATTTGGGCACCGGGGAGCTGTTTTTT. Protein: CATSRDLGTGELFF.

This clonotype was observed a handful of times. CDR3 region: CASSPFHAGGGVYEQYF. In DNA form, the CDR3 reads TGCGCCAGCAGCCCTTTCCACGCTGGGGGGGGAGTTTACGAGCAGTACTTC. The V call is TRBV5-1, the J call TRBJ2-7; 7 bases align to TRBD2. The CDR3 is made up of 17 amino acids. V was clipped by 4 bases and J by 4 bases; unmatched bases: 17. CDR1 and CDR2 (germline): SGHRS, YFSETQ.

This clonotype occurred a few times. The rearrangement joins TRBV6-1 to TRBJ1-2; 9 bases map to TRBD1. The trim removed 4 bases at V and 6 bases at J, leaving 12 bases unmatched. The CDR3 is made up of 16 amino acids. The V gene's germline CDR1 is MNHNS and CDR2 SASEGT. The CDR3 reads CASSAGQGNKRDGYTF. CDR3 nucleotides: TGTGCCAGCAGTGCTGGACAGGGGAATAAACGGGATGGCTACACCTTC.

This rearrangement joins TRBV28 to TRBJ2-5; D unclear. V lost 5 bases and J 2 bases, leaving 9 bases between the germline ends. The CDR3 has 13 amino acids. Germline V gene sequence: CDR1 MDHEN, CDR2 SYDVKM. The CDR3 bases are TGTGCCAGCAGTGGTTCCAGGCAAGAGACCCAGTACTTC. This codes for CASSGSRQETQYF.

This clonotype was counted only a few times. CDR3 DNA: TGCGCCAGCAGCTCAAGGACTAGCGGTCGCGGGGAGCTGTTTTTT. The encoded protein is CASSSRTSGRGELFF. The chain is built from TRBV5-1 and TRBJ2-2; 10 bases are a match to TRBD2. This CDR3 is 15 amino acids long. With V trimmed by 3 bases and J by 7 bases, 6 bases remained unmatched. From germline, CDR1 is SGHRS and CDR2 YFSETQ.

This clonotype was recorded a few times. The rearrangement links TRBV18 to TRBJ2-5, with D unclear. This CDR3 is built from 15 residues. The V end was cut by 0 bases, the J end by 1 base, with 9 bases between. Germline lookup yields CDR1 KGHSH and CDR2 LQKENI. CDR3 sequence reads: CASSPPSQSQETQYF. The CDR3 DNA is TGTGCCAGCTCACCACCGTCACAGTCCCAAGAGACCCAGTACTTC.

The chain uses TRBV20-1 and TRBJ2-7, with 8 bases aligning to TRBD2. With 5 bases clipped from V and 6 bases from J, the junction kept 15 bases outside the gene matches. Germline-derived CDR1 and CDR2 are DFQATT and SNEGSKA (reference sequence). The CDR3 totals 15 residues. For the CDR3, the DNA is TGCAGTGCTGGACCCCAGCGGGAGTATTTCCCCGAGCAGTACTTC. It encodes CSAGPQREYFPEQYF.

This clonotype was seen a single time. V and J are TRBV29-1 and TRBJ1-2; D is unclear. The V gene's germline CDR1 is SQVTM and CDR2 ANQGSEA. Trimming took 0 bases from V and 4 from J, leaving 3 bases between them. The CDR3 extends over 11 amino acids. The CDR3 DNA reads TGCAGCGTTGAAGATGCCTATGGCTACACCTTC. The encoded protein is CSVEDAYGYTF.

This chain uses TRBV3-1 with TRBJ2-2, with 14 nucleotides matching TRBD2. Germline values: CDR1 LGHDT, CDR2 YNNKEL (reference sequence). V lost 2 bases, J lost 6 bases, and 5 bases stayed unmatched. The CDR3 length is 17 residues. Written as DNA, the CDR3 is TGTGCCAGCAGCCAAACCGGGACTAGCGGGAGCCCCGGGGAGCTGTTTTTT. Protein: CASSQTGTSGSPGELFF.

The chain couples TRBV20-1 to TRBJ2-1; TRBD2 might be the D (7 bases). V dropped 5 bases and J dropped 9 bases, with 23 bases sitting between them. The V gene's germline CDR1 is DFQATT and CDR2 SNEGSKA (reference sequence). This CDR3 has 15 amino acids. In DNA, the CDR3 is TGCAGTGCTCGGAGGGGGGGAGCGGTAGCGGGTGAGCAGTTCTTC. It yields the protein CSARRGGAVAGEQFF.

The rearrangement joins TRBV12-3 or TRBV12-4 to TRBJ2-2; no definite D call. Trimming pared 7 bases from V and 1 base from J, leaving 16 bases between. CDR3 length: 16 amino acids. This CDR3 reads CASTRRGAKNTGELFF. CDR3 nucleotide sequence: TGTGCCAGCACCCGTCGAGGAGCTAAGAACACCGGGGAGCTGTTTTTT.

Only one count was recorded for this clonotype. The V and J genes are TRBV5-1 and TRBJ2-6; no reliable D call. V lost 5 bases and J 12 bases, leaving 12 bases between the germline ends. The CDR3 is made up of 12 amino acids. Germline CDR1 reads SGHRS; CDR2 reads YFSETQ. CDR3 sequence reads: CASSPGGIVLTF. CDR3 DNA: TGCGCCAGCAGTCCGGGTGGTATCGTCCTGACTTTC. Full variable domain (remainder filled in from reference TRBV5-1 and TRBJ2-6): KAGVTQTPRYLIKTRGQQVTLSCSPISGHRSVSWYQQTPGQGLQFLFEYFSETQRNKGNFPGRFSGRQFSNSRSEMNVSTLELGDSALYLCASSPGGIVLTFGAGSRLTVL.

CDR3 DNA sequence: TGTGCCAGCTCACCTATCGGGAGCGGGAGGGCCGATGAGCAGTTCTTC. Translation: CASSPIGSGRADEQFF. V gene TRBV18 combines with J gene TRBJ2-1; 10 bases align to TRBD2. Germline CDR1 KGHSH, CDR2 LQKENI. The junction had 10 bases not matched to a gene; V was cut back by 3 bases and J by 8 bases. The CDR3 is 16 amino acids. Full variable domain (rest looked up from reference TRBV18 and TRBJ2-1): NAGVMQNPRHLVRRRGQEARLRCSPMKGHSHVYWYRQLPEEGLKFMVYLQKENIIDESGMPKERFSAEFPKEGPSILRIQQVVRGDSAAYFCASSPIGSGRADEQFFGPGTRLTVL.